The entry below gives a single T cell receptor (beta chain) sequence along with its context. This clone was counted only a few times. The antigen it recognizes is unknown. There are no base qualities to consult, and no much larger clone falls within one base. These data are taken from a study of vaccination effects on CD4 cells after COVID-19 (dated by TCRdb to 2022 to 2024). With respect to the entire study: Each participant received two doses of an mRNA SARS-CoV-2 vaccine, either BNT162b2 or mRNA-1273. In the study, cultures from other donors were sequenced using the Oncomine TCR Beta short-read assay on an Illumina iSeq 100. The study compared SARS-CoV-2 spike-specific CD4+ TCR repertoires before and after mRNA vaccination in COVID-19 convalescent patients and infection-naive vaccine recipients. The full study included some eleven COVID-19 convalescent patients and several SARS-CoV-2-naive healthy vaccine recipients. Broader findings and caveats from the paper: Clones induced by infection and clones induced by vaccination both contracted markedly at late timepoints after vaccination, which fits with T cell responses waning over time. The study was limited by a small number of convalescent patients, and early post-infection timepoints were lacking. In healthy vaccine recipients, vaccine-induced clones were almost all SARS-CoV-2 mono-reactive, with only 1 of 255 cross-reactive with common cold coronaviruses.

The ViraFEST assay stimulated PBMC with viral peptide pools and then used TCR sequencing to identify antigen-specific CD4+ T cell clonotypes by expansion. After approximately eleven days of culture, CD4+ T cells were isolated with the EasySep CD4+ T cell isolation kit. The absence of prior SARS-CoV-2 infection in healthy vaccine recipients was confirmed by negative nucleocapsid antibodies before and after vaccination. Each well held more than 1.5 million PBMC cultured in IMDM containing around 5% human AB serum, 9 to 10 IU/ml IL-2 and gentamicin, along with 10 ug/ml peptides. On days 3 and 7, half of the culture medium was replaced with fresh IL-2-containing medium. Unless noted otherwise, every peptide stimulation condition was grown in triplicate wells. PBMC were separated from whole blood using Ficoll-Paque Plus gradient centrifugation and were then either cryopreserved at -140C or used fresh. The overlapping peptide pools covered the spike proteins of SARS-CoV-2 and of the common cold coronaviruses HCoV-NL63, HCoV-OC43 and HCoV-229E. The QIAamp micro DNA kit was used to extract genomic DNA from the cultured CD4+ T cells.

Library construction relied on the immunoSEQ multiplex PCR assay. DNA from the CD4+ T cells that had been cultured and isolated underwent TCR beta CDR3 sequencing. As for the original processing: The analysis removed non-productive TCR sequences, trimmed reads to the CDR3 region, and retained only CDR3s that were 7 or more amino acids long. The MANAFEST web app was used to identify antigen-specific clonotypes by comparing expansion in peptide wells with expansion in reference cultures. To count as positive, a clone had to show expansion at FDR<0.05 compared with the reference and with all other wells, an odds ratio above 5, and a frequency above 0.1% in two replicate wells. Clonotypes significantly expanded in SARS-CoV-2 spike wells and in at least one common cold coronavirus spike condition were defined as cross-reactive. CDR3 similarity was assessed by Levenshtein distance using the stringdist R package, and unrooted trees were constructed with ape in R 3.6.1. This immuneACCESS table, as held by TCRdb, lists in-frame sequences with V and J called but not all clones. Of the missing ones, under half trace to an unresolved V gene in checked studies; the others have no known cause. V and J calls and clone size are those listed in that table; D and trimming were worked out from the DNA. The sample table holds 50,000 or so clones, of which around 75% were seen once. The ten most abundant clones make up about 2.3% of the sample.

For this chain, trimming is 1 base at the V end and 7 bases at the J end, and the number of junction bases without a gene match is 12. From a lookup of the germline V gene, CDR1 and CDR2 are MGHRA and YSYEKL. The CDR3 starts with the cysteine, ends with the phenylalanine, and has 16 residues. The only DNA kept is the CDR3, 48 bases in frame from the first base. The clonotype originates from a human donor who received a COVID-19 vaccine. The input for sequencing was CD4+ T cells from PBMCs cultured with HCoV-229E spike peptides, taken before COVID-19 vaccination. The sample's cell subset or site label is to be understood as: HCoV-229E spike overlapping peptide pool stimulation. The chain was built from TRBV4-1 and TRBJ1-2; 7 bases in the middle match TRBD1. The CDR3 region: CASSQAATGYVVGYTF. The DNA is as follows: TGCGCCAGCAGCCAAGCTGCGACAGGGTACGTTGTTGGCTACACCTTC.